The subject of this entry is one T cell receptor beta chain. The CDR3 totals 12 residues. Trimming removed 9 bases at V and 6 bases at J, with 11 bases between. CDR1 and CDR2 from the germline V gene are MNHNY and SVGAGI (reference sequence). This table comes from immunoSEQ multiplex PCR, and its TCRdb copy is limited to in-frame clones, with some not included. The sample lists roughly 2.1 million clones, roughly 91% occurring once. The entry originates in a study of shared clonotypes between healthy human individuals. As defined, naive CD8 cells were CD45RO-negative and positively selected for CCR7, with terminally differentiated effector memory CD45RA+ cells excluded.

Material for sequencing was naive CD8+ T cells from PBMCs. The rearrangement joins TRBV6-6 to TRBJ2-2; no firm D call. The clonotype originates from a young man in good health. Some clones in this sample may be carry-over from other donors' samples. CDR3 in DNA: TGTGCCAGTACCGCCGCGGCCGGGGAGCTGTTTTTT. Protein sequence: CASTAAAGELFF.